This T cell receptor beta chain was observed in a study of graft-versus-host responses after intestinal transplantation. Study in general: All recipients got anti-thymocyte globulin induction, then tacrolimus and steroids for about 3 years.

The germline CDR1 and CDR2 sequences are KGHSH and LQKENI. The ends were cut back, 4 bases at V and 0 bases at J, with 16 bases in the middle. There are 16 residues in the CDR3. This table comes from immunoSEQ multiplex PCR, and its TCRdb copy is limited to in-frame clones, with some not included. The table has around 19,000 clones, roughly half seen once; the top ten hold nearly 0.9%. The plating included roughly 200,000 irradiated, violet-dye-labeled stimulator cells together with roughly 200,000 CFSE-labeled responder cells. Regarding the study as a whole: Some GvH clones were seen earlier in gut or blood, suggesting intestinal origin. Early post-transplant falls in HvG clones accompanied the peak levels of circulating GvH clones.

This clone was seen a few times. The chain is built from TRBV18 and TRBJ2-7; TRBD2 might be the D (5 bases). This TCR came from a human patient who received an intestinal transplant. Sequenced material: alloreactive CD4+ T cells from a mixed lymphocyte reaction culture, taken before intestinal transplant. Subset of the sample: CFSE-low proliferating T cells sorted from roughly 6-day pre-transplant mixed lymphocyte reaction (GvH or HvG direction). CDR3 DNA sequence: TGTGCCAGCTCACGCCTCCAGAGGGTCCACTCCTACGAGCAGTACTTC. Translation gives CASSRLQRVHSYEQYF. The full variable domain, with the rest looked up from reference TRBV18 and TRBJ2-7, is NAGVMQNPRHLVRRRGQEARLRCSPMKGHSHVYWYRQLPEEGLKFMVYLQKENIIDESGMPKERFSAEFPKEGPSILRIQQVVRGDSAAYFCASSRLQRVHSYEQYFGPGTRLTVT.